This TCR beta chain was sequenced during a study of T cells after somatic rescue of genetic block. This clone was seen only a few times. The table came from immunoSEQ multiplex PCR; TCRdb's copy has only in-frame clones and leaves some out. The table records tens of thousands of clones, approximately 96% of them present only once. This CDR3 region has 12 residues. V lost 0 bases and J 2 bases, leaving 2 bases between the germline ends. Germline CDR1 is SGHRS and CDR2 is YFSETQ. The rearrangement links TRBV5-1 to TRBJ1-2; no clear D. Material: peripheral blood mononuclear cells (PBMCs). The clonotype comes from a child less than two years old. The CDR3 DNA follows: TGCGCCAGCAGCTTGGACAACTATGGCTACACCTTC. It is translated as CASSLDNYGYTF.